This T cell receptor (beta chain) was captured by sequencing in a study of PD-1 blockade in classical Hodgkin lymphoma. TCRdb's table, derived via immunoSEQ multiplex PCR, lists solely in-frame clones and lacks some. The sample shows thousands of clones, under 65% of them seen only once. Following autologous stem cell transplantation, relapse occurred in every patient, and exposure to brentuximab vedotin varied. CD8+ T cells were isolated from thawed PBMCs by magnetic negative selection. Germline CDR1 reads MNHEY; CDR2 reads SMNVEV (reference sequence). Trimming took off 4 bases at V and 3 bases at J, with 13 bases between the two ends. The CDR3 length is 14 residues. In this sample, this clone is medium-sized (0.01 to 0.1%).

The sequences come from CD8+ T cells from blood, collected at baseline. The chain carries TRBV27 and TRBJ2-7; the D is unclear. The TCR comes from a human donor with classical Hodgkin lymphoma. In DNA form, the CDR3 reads TGTGCCAGCAGTTCGTCGACATCCCACTACGAGCAGTACTTC. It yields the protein CASSSSTSHYEQYF.